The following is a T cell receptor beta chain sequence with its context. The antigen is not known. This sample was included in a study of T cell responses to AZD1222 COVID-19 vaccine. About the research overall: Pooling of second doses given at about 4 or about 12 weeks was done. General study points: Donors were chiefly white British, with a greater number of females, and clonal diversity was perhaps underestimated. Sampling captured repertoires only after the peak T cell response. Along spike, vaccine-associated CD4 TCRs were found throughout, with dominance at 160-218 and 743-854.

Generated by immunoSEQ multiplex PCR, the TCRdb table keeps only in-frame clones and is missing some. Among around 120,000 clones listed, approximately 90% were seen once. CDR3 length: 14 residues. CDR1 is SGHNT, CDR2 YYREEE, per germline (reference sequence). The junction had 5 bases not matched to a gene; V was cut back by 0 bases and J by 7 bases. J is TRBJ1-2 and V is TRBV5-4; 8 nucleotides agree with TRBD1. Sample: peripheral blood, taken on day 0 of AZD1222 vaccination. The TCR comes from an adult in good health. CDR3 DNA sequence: TGTGCCAGCAGCTTGGAGACAGGGGCGGGTGGCTACACCTTC. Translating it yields CASSLETGAGGYTF.